This TCR beta chain was recorded in a study of spatial heterogeneity in lung cancer. In the study overall: More beta-chain than alpha-chain sequences were consistently detected.

Sample time point: sample taken at primary tumor resection. Without sorting, whole RNA was sequenced from tumor, nontumor lung or frozen PBMC. This CDR3 has 15 residues. Trimming shortened V by 7 bases and J by 0 bases, and 13 bases separated the two germline ends. The sample holds a few counts of this clonotype. Each CDR3 protein is one row after TCRdb ran MiXCR on the 5' RACE reads. The table has under 20,000 distinct CDR3 sequences, about 20% seen once. The V gene is TRBV12-3 or TRBV12-4, the J gene TRBJ2-1; D might be TRBD2 (6 bases). The clonotype originates from a male donor with early-stage non-small cell lung cancer. Sequencing used PBMCs, obtained at surgery. The CDR3 reads CASTRRGSSYNEQFF. The CDR3 DNA reads TGTGCCAGCACTCGACGGGGGAGCTCCTACAATGAGCAGTTCTTC.